Reported below is one TCR beta chain. This specimen belongs to a study of blood T cell repertoires in COVID-19. Across the study: COVID-19 samples collected from the United States, Italy and Spain covered acute and convalescent phases. PBMCs, B-cell-depleted T cells, or T cells provided the cDNA or gDNA that made up the material.

The CDR3 contains 14 residues. Germline CDR1 and CDR2: MDHEN and SYDVKM. Trimming removed 7 bases at V and 8 bases at J, with 20 bases between. Original methodology: Nucleated cell counts were estimated from reference gene primer amplification. Profiling relied on immunoSEQ multiplex PCR, and the TCRdb table lists in-frame clones only, not all of them. For V, J and clone size, that table is used; D and trimming come from the DNA. Among 150,000 or so clones listed, about 74% were seen once. The sequence was obtained from an elderly woman with acute or convalescent COVID-19. The V and J genes are TRBV28 and TRBJ1-2, with D possibly being TRBD1 (5 bases). Material: peripheral blood. The CDR3 nucleotides are TGTGCCAGCACTACGGGGGGAGAATTTGAAGGCTACACCTTC. Translated: CASTTGGEFEGYTF.